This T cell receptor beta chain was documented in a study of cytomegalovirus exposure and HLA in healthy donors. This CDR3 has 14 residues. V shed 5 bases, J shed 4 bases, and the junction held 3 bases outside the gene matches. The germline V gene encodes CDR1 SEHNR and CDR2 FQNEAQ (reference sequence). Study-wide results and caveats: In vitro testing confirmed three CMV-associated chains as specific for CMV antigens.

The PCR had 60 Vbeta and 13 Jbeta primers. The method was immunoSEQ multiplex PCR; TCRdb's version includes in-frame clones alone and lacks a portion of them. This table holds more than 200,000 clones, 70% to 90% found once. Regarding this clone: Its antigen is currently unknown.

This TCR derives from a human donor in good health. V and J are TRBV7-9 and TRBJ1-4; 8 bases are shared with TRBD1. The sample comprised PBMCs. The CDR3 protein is CASSRGQVNEKLFF. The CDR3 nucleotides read TGTGCCAGCAGCCGGGGACAGGTTAATGAAAAACTGTTTTTT.